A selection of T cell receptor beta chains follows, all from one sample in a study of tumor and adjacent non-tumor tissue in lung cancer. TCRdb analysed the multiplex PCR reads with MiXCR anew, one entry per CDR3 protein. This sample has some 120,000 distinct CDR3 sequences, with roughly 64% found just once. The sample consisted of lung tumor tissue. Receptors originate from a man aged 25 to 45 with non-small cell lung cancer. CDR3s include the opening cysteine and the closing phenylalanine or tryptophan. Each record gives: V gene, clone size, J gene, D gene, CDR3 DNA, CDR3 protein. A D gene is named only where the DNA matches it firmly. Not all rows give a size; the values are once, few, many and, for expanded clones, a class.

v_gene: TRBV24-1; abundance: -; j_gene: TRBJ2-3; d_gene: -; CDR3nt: TGTGCCACAAGTGATTTGGAAGATATAGATACGCAGTATTTT; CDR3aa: CATSDLEDIDTQYF
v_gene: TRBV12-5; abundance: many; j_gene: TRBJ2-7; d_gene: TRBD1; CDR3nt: TGTGCTAGTGAACAGGACAGGGGAAACTACGAGCAGTACTTC; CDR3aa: CASEQDRGNYEQYF
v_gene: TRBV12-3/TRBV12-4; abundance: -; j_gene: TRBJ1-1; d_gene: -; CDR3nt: TGTGCCGACAGCAGGGGTAACACTGAAGCATTCTTT; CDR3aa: CADSRGNTEAFF
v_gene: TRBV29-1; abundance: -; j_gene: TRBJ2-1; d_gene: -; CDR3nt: TGCAGCGTGCGGACTGTCATTAAGCAGTTCTTC; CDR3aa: CSVRTVIKQFF
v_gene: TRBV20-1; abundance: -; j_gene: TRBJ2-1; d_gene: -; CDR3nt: TGCAATGCTAGACGGGGCTCAGGAAATGAGCAGTTCTTC; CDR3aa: CNARRGSGNEQFF
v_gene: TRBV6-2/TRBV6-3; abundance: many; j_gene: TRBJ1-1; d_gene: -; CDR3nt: TGTGCCAGCTGCGGGCCCATGGCGAACACTGAAGCTTTCTTT; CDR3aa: CASCGPMANTEAFF
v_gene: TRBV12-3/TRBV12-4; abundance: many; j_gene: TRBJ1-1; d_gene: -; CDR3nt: TGTGCCAGCAGTTTTGCTGTGACTGAAGCTTTCTTT; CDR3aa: CASSFAVTEAFF
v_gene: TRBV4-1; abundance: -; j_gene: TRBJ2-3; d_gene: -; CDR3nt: TGCGCCAGCAGCCAGGTCGCGGGGGCATGCACAGATATGCAGTATTTT; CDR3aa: CASSQVAGACTDMQYF
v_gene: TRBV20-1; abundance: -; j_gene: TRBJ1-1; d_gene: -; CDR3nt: TGCAGTGCTAGACTACTGACAGTCTTCTCGGACAGAAGTTGGGACCTTGGCGCAGCTTTCTTT; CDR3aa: CSARLLTVFSDRSWDLGAAFF
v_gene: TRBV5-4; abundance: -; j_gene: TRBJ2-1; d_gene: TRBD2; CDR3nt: TGTGCCAGCAGCCATGGGACTAGACCCTCCTACAATGAACAGTTCTTC; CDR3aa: CASSHGTRPSYNEQFF
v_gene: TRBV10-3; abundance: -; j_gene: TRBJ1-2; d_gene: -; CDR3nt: TGTGCCATCAGTGAGGGGGATCTCGTCTATGGCTACACCTTC; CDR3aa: CAISEGDLVYGYTF
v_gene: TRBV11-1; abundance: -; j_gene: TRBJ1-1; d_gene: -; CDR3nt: TGTGCCAGCGGCTGGACAGCTATGAACACTGAAGCCTTCTTT; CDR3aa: CASGWTAMNTEAFF
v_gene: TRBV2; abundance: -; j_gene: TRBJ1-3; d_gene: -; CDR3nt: TGTGCCAGCAGTCCAACCTCTGGAAACACCATATATTTT; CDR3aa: CASSPTSGNTIYF
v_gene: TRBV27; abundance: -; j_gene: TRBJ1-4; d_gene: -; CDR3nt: TGTGCCAGCAGTTTATCCTATTACAAGGCGGGTAATGAAAAACTGTTTTTT; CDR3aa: CASSLSYYKAGNEKLFF
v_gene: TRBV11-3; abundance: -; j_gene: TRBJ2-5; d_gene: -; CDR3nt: TGTGCCAGCAGCTTATTCCCCAGGTTCAGTCGGACAGCAAGAGAAGAGACCCAGTACTTC; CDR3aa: CASSLFPRFSRTAREETQYF
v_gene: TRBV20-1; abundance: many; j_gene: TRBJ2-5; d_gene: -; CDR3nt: TGCAGTGCTAGAGATCGGCAGCTGACCCAGTACTTC; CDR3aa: CSARDRQLTQYF
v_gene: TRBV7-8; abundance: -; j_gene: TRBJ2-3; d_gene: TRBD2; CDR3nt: TGTGCCAGTAAGCCCAGGACTAGCGGCATTCCAGATAGGCAGTATTTT; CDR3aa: CASKPRTSGIPDRQYF
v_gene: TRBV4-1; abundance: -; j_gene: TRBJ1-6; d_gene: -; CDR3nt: TGCGCCAGCAGCCAAGAAAGGAATTCACCCCTCCACTTT; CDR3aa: CASSQERNSPLHF
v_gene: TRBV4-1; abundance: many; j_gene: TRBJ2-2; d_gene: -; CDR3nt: TGCGCCAGCAGCCAAGATGGCAGAATCACCGGGGAGCTGTTTTTT; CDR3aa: CASSQDGRITGELFF
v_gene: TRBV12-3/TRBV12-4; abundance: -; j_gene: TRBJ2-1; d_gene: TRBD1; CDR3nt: TGTGCCAGCAATCGGGACAGGGTGCCCAATGAGCAGTTCTTC; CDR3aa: CASNRDRVPNEQFF
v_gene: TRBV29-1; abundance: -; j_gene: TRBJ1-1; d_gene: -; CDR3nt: TGCAGCGTTGCTTGGCCGGGACCCTTATACACTGAAGCTCTCTTT; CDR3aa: CSVAWPGPLYTEALF
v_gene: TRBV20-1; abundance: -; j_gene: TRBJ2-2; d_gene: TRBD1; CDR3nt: TGCAGTGCTAGCCCCTCGACAGGGGGCAACAGGGAGCTGTTTTTT; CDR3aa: CSASPSTGGNRELFF
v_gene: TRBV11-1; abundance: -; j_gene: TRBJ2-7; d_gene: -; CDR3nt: TGTGCCAGCAGTTCAAGGCTACCCGACAGGTTTCTCTCATACGAGCAGTACTTC; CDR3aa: CASSSRLPDRFLSYEQYF
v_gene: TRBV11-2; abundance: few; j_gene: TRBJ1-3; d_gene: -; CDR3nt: TGTGCCAGCAGCCCACTCAGGGATCGTGGAAACACCATATATTTT; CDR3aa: CASSPLRDRGNTIYF
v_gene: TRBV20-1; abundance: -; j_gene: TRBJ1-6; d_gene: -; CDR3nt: TGCAGTGTTAGAGCAAAGGGCGGGAGTTCACCCCTCCACTTT; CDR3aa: CSVRAKGGSSPLHF
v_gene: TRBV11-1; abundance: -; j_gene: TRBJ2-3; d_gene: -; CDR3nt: TGTGCCAGGAGCCCCTGGAGGGACACAGATACGCAGTATTTT; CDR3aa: CARSPWRDTDTQYF
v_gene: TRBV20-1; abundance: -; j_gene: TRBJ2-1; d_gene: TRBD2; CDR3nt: TGCAGTACTAGACAAGCGGGAAGCTTTAATGAGCAGTTCTTC; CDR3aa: CSTRQAGSFNEQFF
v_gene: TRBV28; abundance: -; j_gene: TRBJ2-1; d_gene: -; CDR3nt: TGTGCCAGCACCCGCTCCTACAATGAGCAGCTCTTC; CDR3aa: CASTRSYNEQLF
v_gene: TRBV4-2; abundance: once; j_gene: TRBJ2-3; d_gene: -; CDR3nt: TGTGCCAGCATGCCGGCGTTGGGGGGAGGCAGTCAGCCCCAGTATTTT; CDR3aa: CASMPALGGGSQPQYF
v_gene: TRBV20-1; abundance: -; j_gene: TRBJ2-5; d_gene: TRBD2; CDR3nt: TGCAGTACTAGGGATGGGGCAGCGGGGACCCAAGAGACCCAGTACTTC; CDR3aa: CSTRDGAAGTQETQYF
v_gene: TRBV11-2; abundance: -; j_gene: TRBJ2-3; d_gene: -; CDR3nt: TGTGCCAGCAGCTTATTCGACAGCAAAGATACGAAGTATTTT; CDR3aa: CASSLFDSKDTKYF
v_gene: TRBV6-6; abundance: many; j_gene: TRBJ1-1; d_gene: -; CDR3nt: TGTGCCAGCAGTTACCGGGGGATGGGAATCACTGAAGCTTTCTTT; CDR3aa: CASSYRGMGITEAFF
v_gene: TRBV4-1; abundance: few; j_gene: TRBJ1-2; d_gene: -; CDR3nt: TGCGCCAGCAGCCAAGGGGGCGGGGGAGCTAACTATGGCTACACCTTC; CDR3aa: CASSQGGGGANYGYTF
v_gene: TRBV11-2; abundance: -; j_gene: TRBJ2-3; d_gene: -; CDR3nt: TGTGACAGCAGCCGGACGGGGAGAGGTACGCAGTATTTT; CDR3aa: CDSSRTGRGTQYF
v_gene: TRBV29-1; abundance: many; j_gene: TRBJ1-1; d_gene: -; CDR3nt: TGCAGCGTTGAAGGACAGGAGACCACTGAAGCTTTCTTT; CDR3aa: CSVEGQETTEAFF
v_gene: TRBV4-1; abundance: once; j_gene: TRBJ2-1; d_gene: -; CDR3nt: TGCGCCAACAGCCAAGAATTTACGGGGGACACGTACAATGAGCACTTCTTC; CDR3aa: CANSQEFTGDTYNEHFF
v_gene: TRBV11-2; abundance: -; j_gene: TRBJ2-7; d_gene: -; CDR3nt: TGTGCTAGCAGCAACCAGGAGGGCAGGGGAGACGAGCAGTACTTC; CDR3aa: CASSNQEGRGDEQYF
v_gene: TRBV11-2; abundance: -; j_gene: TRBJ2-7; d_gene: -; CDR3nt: TGTGCCAGCAGCTGGATAGGGGCCTACGAGCGGTACTTC; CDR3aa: CASSWIGAYERYF
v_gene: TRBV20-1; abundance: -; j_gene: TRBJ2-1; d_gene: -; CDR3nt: TGCAATGCTAGAGACCATCAGGTCTCCTACAATGAGGAGTTCTTC; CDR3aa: CNARDHQVSYNEEFF
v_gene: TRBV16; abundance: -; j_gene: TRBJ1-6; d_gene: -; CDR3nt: TGTGCCAGCAGCCAAAACTCAGGGAATTCACCCCTCCACTTT; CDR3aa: CASSQNSGNSPLHF
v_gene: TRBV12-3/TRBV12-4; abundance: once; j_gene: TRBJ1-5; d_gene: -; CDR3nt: TGTGTCAGCAGTTTAAGTGGCAGGGTTGATCAGCCCCAGCATTTT; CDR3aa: CVSSLSGRVDQPQHF
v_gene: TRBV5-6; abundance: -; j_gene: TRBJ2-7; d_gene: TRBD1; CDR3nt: TGTGCCAGCAACTCGCGACAGGGGAACTACGAGCAGTACTTC; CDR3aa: CASNSRQGNYEQYF
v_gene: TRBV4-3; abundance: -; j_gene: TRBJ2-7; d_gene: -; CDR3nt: TGCGCCAGCAGCCAGCAACCGAACTCCTACGGGCAGTACTTC; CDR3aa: CASSQQPNSYGQYF
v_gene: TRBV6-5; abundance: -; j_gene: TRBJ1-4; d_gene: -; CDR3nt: TGTGCCAGCAGTTCCACGACAGGAACTAATGAAAAACTGTTTTTT; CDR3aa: CASSSTTGTNEKLFF
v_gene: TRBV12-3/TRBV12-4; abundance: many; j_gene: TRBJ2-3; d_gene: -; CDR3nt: TGTGCCAGCAGTAGGGACCCGTTAAGCACAGATACGCAGTATTTT; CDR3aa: CASSRDPLSTDTQYF
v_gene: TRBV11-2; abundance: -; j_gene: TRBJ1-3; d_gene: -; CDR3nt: TGTGCCAGCAACCGAGCCCCAGGGACTGGAACCACCATATATTTT; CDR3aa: CASNRAPGTGTTIYF
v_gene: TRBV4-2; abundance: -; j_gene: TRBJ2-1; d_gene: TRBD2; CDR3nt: TGTGCCAGCAGTATGACTAGCCGGGAGGAGGATGAGCAGTTCTTC; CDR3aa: CASSMTSREEDEQFF
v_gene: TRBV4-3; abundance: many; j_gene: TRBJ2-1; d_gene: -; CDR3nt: TGCGCCAGCAGCCTCGACCTCAATGAGCAGTTCTTC; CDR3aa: CASSLDLNEQFF
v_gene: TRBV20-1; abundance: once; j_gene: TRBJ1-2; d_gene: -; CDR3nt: TGCAGTGTTAGAGATCGGGGCGCAGCACCGTATGGCTACACCTTC; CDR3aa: CSVRDRGAAPYGYTF
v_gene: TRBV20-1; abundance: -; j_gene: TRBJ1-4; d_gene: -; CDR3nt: TGCAGTGCTTCCGGGACATTGGGGAAAAAACCGTTTTTT; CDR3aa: CSASGTLGKKPFF
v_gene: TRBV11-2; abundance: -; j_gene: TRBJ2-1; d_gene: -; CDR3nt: TGTGCCAGTATTTTAGCGTGGTCTAGTGGCAATGAGCAGTTCTTC; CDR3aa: CASILAWSSGNEQFF
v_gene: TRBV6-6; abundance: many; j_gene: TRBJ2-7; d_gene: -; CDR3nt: TGTGCCAGCACCCCCCGAGAGAACTACTACGAGCAGTACTTC; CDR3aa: CASTPRENYYEQYF
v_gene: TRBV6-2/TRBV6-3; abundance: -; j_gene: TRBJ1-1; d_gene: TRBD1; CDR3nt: TGTGCCAGCAGATCCTTCGGGACAGGGGACACTGAAGCTTTCTTT; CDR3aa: CASRSFGTGDTEAFF
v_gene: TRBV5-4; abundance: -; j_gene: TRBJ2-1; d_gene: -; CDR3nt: TGTGCCAACAGCTTGGGGGGAATGGGCTCCTACAATGAGCAGTTCTTC; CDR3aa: CANSLGGMGSYNEQFF
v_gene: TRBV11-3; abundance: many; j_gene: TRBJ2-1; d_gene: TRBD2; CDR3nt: TGTGCCAGCAGCTCAGGACTAGCGGGCCTCTCCTACAATGAGCAGTTCTTC; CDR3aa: CASSSGLAGLSYNEQFF
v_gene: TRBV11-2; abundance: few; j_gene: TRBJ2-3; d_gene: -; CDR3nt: TGTGCCAGCGGCTTAGCCGTCGGGGTCGTCACAGATACGCAGTATTTT; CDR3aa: CASGLAVGVVTDTQYF
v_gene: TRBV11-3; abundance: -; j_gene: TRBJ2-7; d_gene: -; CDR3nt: TGTGCCTGCAGCTGGCGGGTGGGCTACGAGCAGTATTTC; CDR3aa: CACSWRVGYEQYF